This T cell receptor beta chain came from a study of cytomegalovirus exposure and HLA in healthy donors. Regarding the study as a whole: The authors excluded some V segments, including TRBV6-2 and TRBV6-3, as indistinguishable.

PCR employed 60 Vbeta and 13 Jbeta primers. Profiled with immunoSEQ multiplex PCR; TCRdb holds only in-frame clones, not every one. This table has 200,000 to 250,000 clones, roughly 79% appearing once. V was clipped by 1 base and J by 0 bases, with 14 bases between them. Germline CDR1 reads SGHDN; CDR2 reads FVKESK. The CDR3 has 17 residues. Details on this clone: Its antigen is still unknown.

The rearrangement joins TRBV14 to TRBJ2-3; D possibly corresponds to TRBD1 (6 bases). Sample: PBMCs. The TCR comes from a woman in her 40s in good health and CMV-seronegative. CDR3 DNA: TGTGCCAGCAGCCAAGCCCCGGGACACAACAGCACAGATACGCAGTATTTT. It encodes CASSQAPGHNSTDTQYF.